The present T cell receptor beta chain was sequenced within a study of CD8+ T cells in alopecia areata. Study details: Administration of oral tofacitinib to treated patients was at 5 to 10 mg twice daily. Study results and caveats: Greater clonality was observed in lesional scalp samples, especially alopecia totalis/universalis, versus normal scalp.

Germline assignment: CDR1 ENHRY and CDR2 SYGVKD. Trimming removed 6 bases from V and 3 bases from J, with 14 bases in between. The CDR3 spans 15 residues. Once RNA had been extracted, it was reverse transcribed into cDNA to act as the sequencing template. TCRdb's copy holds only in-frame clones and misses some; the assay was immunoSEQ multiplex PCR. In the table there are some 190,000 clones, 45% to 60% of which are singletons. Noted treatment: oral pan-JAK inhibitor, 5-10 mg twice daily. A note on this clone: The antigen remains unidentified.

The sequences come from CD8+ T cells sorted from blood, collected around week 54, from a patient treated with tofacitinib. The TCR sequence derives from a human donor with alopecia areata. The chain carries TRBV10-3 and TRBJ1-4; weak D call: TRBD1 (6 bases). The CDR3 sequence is CAIREQGSANEKLFF. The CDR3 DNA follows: TGTGCCATCAGAGAACAGGGTTCGGCTAATGAAAAACTGTTTTTT.